The clone carrying this T cell receptor (beta chain) appeared a few times. Antigen: not known. The CDR3 is 12 residues long. Germline V CDR1 and CDR2: SQVTM, ANQGSEA. The source of the sample is a study of T cells in Graves' hyperthyroidism and ophthalmopathy. Points from the study as a whole: Ophthalmopathy was identified by the model a median about 6.8 months ahead of onset. Expanded thyroid clonotypes (above 0.001) were mostly also found in blood.

Patients aged 18 to 65 had newly diagnosed hyperthyroidism that had lasted under 2 months. Diagnosis rested on symptoms, serum thyroxine and TRAb, thyroid ultrasound, and orbital computed tomography. Amplified TCR beta CDR3 regions came from RNA transcripts. The TCR CDR3 was amplified in a first-round RT-PCR using the HTBI primer set. TCRdb called the multiplex PCR reads again in MiXCR, with one record for every CDR3 protein. The table has about 350,000 distinct CDR3 sequences, approximately 15% seen once. J is TRBJ2-7 and V is TRBV29-1; D assignment may be TRBD1 or TRBD2 (5 bases each). The sequenced sample consisted of blood. The clonotype originates from a woman under 40 with Graves' hyperthyroidism. The CDR3, as DNA: TGCAGTGCCCGGGACGCTTATACCGAGCAGTACTTC. Residues: CSARDAYTEQYF.